These 9 T cell receptor beta chains were all obtained from the same sample, sequenced in a study of T cell responses to AZD1222 COVID-19 vaccine (dated by TCRdb to 2020 to 2022). The sample's time point label, in plain terms: about 28 days (+/-7) after the second vaccine dose. The sample's treatment or condition, from its label and the paper: meningococcal conjugate vaccine given as trial control. Library preparation was by the immunoSEQ multiplex PCR assay. Imported from immuneACCESS, the table was reduced by TCRdb to in-frame sequences with V and J called. These copies leave out some clones; in studies compared against another copy, an unresolved V gene accounts for under half, and the cause of the remainder is not known. The sample includes 160,000 or so clones, with about 90% observed a single time. About 4.1% of the sample rests with the top ten. The sample consisted of peripheral blood, taken 28 days after the second dose of the MenACWY control vaccine. The source of these receptors is an adult who received the MenACWY meningococcal vaccine as a control.

V usage is TRBV6-4 and J usage is TRBJ1-5, with 7 bases lining up with TRBD1. V shed 3 bases and J 3 bases; nucleotides not matched to a gene: 5. The CDR3 has 15 residues. Germline values: CDR1 MRHNA, CDR2 SNTAGT. The CDR3 DNA follows: TGTGCCAGCAGTGAGTGGGACAGTTACAATCAGCCCCAGCATTTT. Translation: CASSEWDSYNQPQHF.

The rearrangement links TRBV7-2 to TRBJ1-1; 9 bases agree with TRBD1. The V and J ends lost 2 bases and 7 bases, in that order; junction bases with no gene match: 8. The CDR3 covers 15 residues. In germline, CDR1 is SGHTA, CDR2 FQGNSA. DNA for the CDR3: TGTGCCAGCAGCTTATTTAAGGGACAGGGAGGTGAAGCTTTCTTT. The encoded protein is CASSLFKGQGGEAFF.

This clone was detected once. V and J are TRBV30 and TRBJ2-7; D is possibly TRBD1 (5 bases). The CDR3 consists of 16 residues. Germline CDR1 reads GTSNPN; CDR2 reads SVGIG (reference sequence). The V end lost 2 bases, the J end lost 0 bases, and 17 bases lay between the germline ends. The CDR3 region has the DNA TGTGCCTGGAGTTATGGCCAGGGAATACCCTCCTACGAGCAGTACTTC. Its translation is CAWSYGQGIPSYEQYF.

This chain joins TRBV7-9 and TRBJ2-5; the D is unclear. From germline, CDR1 is SEHNR and CDR2 FQNEAQ (reference sequence). V was shortened by 6 bases and J by 2 bases, with 4 bases between the two germline ends. CDR3 size: 11 residues. The CDR3 DNA reads TGTGCCAGCAGACCGCAAGAGACCCAGTACTTC. It encodes CASRPQETQYF.

The V gene is TRBV30, the J gene TRBJ2-1; possibly TRBD1 or TRBD2 for D (5 bases each). The CDR3 runs to 11 residues. Per the germline V gene, CDR1 is GTSNPN and CDR2 is SVGIG (reference sequence). Trimming cost V 0 bases and J 10 bases, with 7 bases left between them. CDR3: CAWSVGAEQFF. The CDR3 DNA is TGTGCCTGGAGTGTCGGGGCGGAGCAGTTCTTC. The variable domain in full, with the rest retrieved from reference TRBV30 and TRBJ2-1, is SQTIHQWPATLVQPVGSPLSLECTVEGTSNPNLYWYRQAAGRGLQLLFYSVGIGQISSEVPQNLSASRPQDRQFILSSKKLLLSDSGFYLCAWSVGAEQFFGPGTRLTVL.

This rearrangement joins TRBV5-4 to TRBJ1-1; possible D gene TRBD1, 5 bases. The CDR3 spans 13 residues. The ends were cut back, 4 bases at V and 1 base at J, with 8 bases in the middle. Germline loops: CDR1 SGHNT, CDR2 YYREEE (reference sequence). The CDR3 region is CASSQGSNTEAFF. CDR3 DNA sequence: TGTGCCAGCAGCCAGGGATCGAACACTGAAGCTTTCTTT.

The rearrangement joins TRBV7-3 to TRBJ2-7, with TRBD1 matching over 8 bases. CDR1 and CDR2 (germline): SGHTA, FQGTGA. The CDR3 consists of 14 residues. Germline trimming cut 4 bases from V and 0 bases from J; bases unmatched to any gene: 2. The CDR3 here is CASSSQGVSYEQYF. For the CDR3, the DNA is TGTGCCAGCAGCTCACAGGGGGTCTCCTACGAGCAGTACTTC. The variable domain in full, with the rest retrieved from reference TRBV7-3 and TRBJ2-7, is GAGVSQTPSNKVTEKGKYVELRCDPISGHTALYWYRQSLGQGPEFLIYFQGTGAADDSGLPNDRFFAVRPEGSVSTLKIQRTERGDSAVYLCASSSQGVSYEQYFGPGTRLTVT.

J is TRBJ2-1 and V is TRBV4-3, with D possibly called TRBD1 or TRBD2 (6 bases each). CDR1 is LGHNA and CDR2 is YSLEER in the germline V gene. Trimming took off 1 base at V and 8 bases at J, with 12 bases between the two ends. CDR3 size: 14 residues. The CDR3 loop is CASSQVGRGDEQFF. CDR3 nucleotide sequence: TGCGCCAGCAGCCAAGTGGGTAGGGGGGATGAGCAGTTCTTC.

CDR3 sequence: CTPVVAVNTEAFF. The CDR3, as DNA: TGCACCCCGGTGGTGGCGGTGAACACTGAAGCTTTCTTT. The chain is built from TRBV29-1 and TRBJ1-1; no clear D. CDR3 length: 13 residues. The germline V gene encodes CDR1 SQVTM and CDR2 ANQGSEA. Looking up the rest from reference TRBV29-1 and TRBJ1-1 gives the full variable domain: SAVISQKPSRDICQRGTSLTIQCQVDSQVTMMFWYRQQPGQSLTLIATANQGSEATYESGFVIDKFPISRPNLTFSTLTVSNMSPEDSSIYLCTPVVAVNTEAFFGQGTRLTVV.